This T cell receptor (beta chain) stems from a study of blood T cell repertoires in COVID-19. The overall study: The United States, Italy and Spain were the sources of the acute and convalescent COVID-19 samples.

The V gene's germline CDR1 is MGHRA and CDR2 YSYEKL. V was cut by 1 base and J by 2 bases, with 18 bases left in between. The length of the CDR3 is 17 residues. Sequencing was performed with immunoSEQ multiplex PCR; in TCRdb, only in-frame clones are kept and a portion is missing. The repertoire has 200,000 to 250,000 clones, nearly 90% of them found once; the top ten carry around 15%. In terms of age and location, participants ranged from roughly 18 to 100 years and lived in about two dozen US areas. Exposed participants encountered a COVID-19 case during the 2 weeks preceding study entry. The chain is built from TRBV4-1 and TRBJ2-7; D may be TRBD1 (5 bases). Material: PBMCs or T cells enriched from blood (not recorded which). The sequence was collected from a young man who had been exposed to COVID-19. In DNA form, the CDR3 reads TGCGCCAGCAGCCAAGGAAAGGGGCCAGGGTCTCCCTACGAGCAGTACTTC. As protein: CASSQGKGPGSPYEQYF.